These 10 T cell receptor beta chains came from one sample sequenced in a study of identifying expanded T cells in peripheral blood. This table comes from immunoSEQ multiplex PCR, and its TCRdb copy is limited to in-frame clones, with some not included. The data show some 99,000 clones, about 87% seen once. The sample consisted of blood. The receptors were gathered from a person aged 18 to 69 in good health.

The chain carries TRBV7-6 and TRBJ2-1; D gene uncertain. Trimming took off 1 base at V and 10 bases at J, with 17 bases between the two ends. CDR3 length: 15 amino acids. Germline CDR1 reads SGHVS; CDR2 reads FNYEAQ. The DNA of the CDR3 is TGTGCCAGCAGCTTAGAAGTTCGGGTCGGCGCGGAGCAGTTCTTC. Amino acid sequence: CASSLEVRVGAEQFF.

The J gene is TRBJ2-1, the V gene TRBV4-1; no clear D. CDR1 and CDR2 from the germline V gene are MGHRA and YSYEKL. V was pared by 0 bases and J by 7 bases, with 10 bases between. This CDR3 contains 14 residues. This chain's CDR3 is CASSQEATRNEQFF. The CDR3 coding sequence is TGCGCCAGCAGCCAAGAGGCGACTCGGAATGAGCAGTTCTTC.

V gene TRBV7-9 combines with J gene TRBJ2-5, with D possibly matching TRBD2 (5 bases). V was clipped by 1 base and J by 5 bases, with 11 bases between them. This CDR3 is 14 amino acids long. Germline CDR1 is SEHNR and CDR2 is FQNEAQ (reference sequence). The chain's CDR3 is CASSLVVPGETQYF. The CDR3 coding sequence is TGTGCCAGCAGCTTAGTCGTGCCGGGGGAGACCCAGTACTTC.

The gene calls are TRBV18 and TRBJ1-1; D gene uncertain. CDR3 length equals 14 residues. Germline CDR1 is KGHSH and CDR2 is LQKENI. Trimming stripped 6 bases from V and 0 bases from J, with 11 bases between. Here the CDR3 reads CASSPGAMNTEAFF. In DNA form, the CDR3 reads TGTGCCAGCTCCCCTGGCGCCATGAACACTGAAGCTTTCTTT.

The genes are TRBV7-8 and TRBJ2-7, with D perhaps TRBD1 (6 bases). In germline, CDR1 is SGHVS, CDR2 FQNEAQ. V lost 1 base and J lost 7, with 8 bases in between. CDR3 length: 12 residues. The CDR3 is CASSLGGQEQYF. DNA for the CDR3: TGTGCCAGCAGCTTAGGAGGACAGGAGCAGTACTTC.

This clone showed up just once. This rearrangement joins TRBV6-6 to TRBJ1-5, with TRBD1 identical over 8 bases. V was clipped by 7 bases and J by 6 bases; unmatched bases: 11. The CDR3 is 15 residues long. CDR1 is MNHNY and CDR2 is SVGAGI in the germline V gene (reference sequence). The chain's CDR3 is CASKRLRQGTQPQHF. The CDR3 DNA sequence: TGTGCCAGCAAACGACTTCGACAGGGGACTCAGCCCCAGCATTTT.

The rearrangement links TRBV7-2 to TRBJ1-1; 8 bases agree with TRBD1. In germline, CDR1 is SGHTA, CDR2 FQGNSA. After removal of 3 bases from V and 5 bases from J, the junction contained 2 bases not matched to a gene. The CDR3 consists of 13 residues. The CDR3 loop reads CASSFQGATEAFF. CDR3 DNA: TGTGCCAGCAGCTTCCAGGGGGCAACTGAAGCTTTCTTT.

The chain carries TRBV5-1 and TRBJ2-5; the D call may be TRBD1 or TRBD2 (5 bases each). The CDR3 has 13 residues. V gave up 5 bases and J gave up 7 bases, with 15 bases separating them. Germline values: CDR1 SGHRS, CDR2 YFSETQ. Here the CDR3 DNA reads TGCGCCAGCAGAACGGGCAGGGACGGGACCCAGTACTTC. It encodes CASRTGRDGTQYF.

This chain uses TRBV29-1 with TRBJ2-1; 13 bases match TRBD2. Germline V lookup: CDR1 SQVTM, CDR2 ANQGSEA. J gave up 0 bases and V 5 bases, and 10 bases lay outside the gene matches. The CDR3 spans 18 residues. The CDR3 DNA follows: TGCAGCGTTCCAACTAGCGGGAGGGCCATGAGCTCCTACAATGAGCAGTTCTTC. It is translated as CSVPTSGRAMSSYNEQFF.

The CDR3 region has the DNA TGTGCCAGCAGCACGCAGGGCCTTTATAGCAATCAGCCCCAGCATTTT. It codes for CASSTQGLYSNQPQHF. The rearrangement joins TRBV7-2 to TRBJ1-5, with D possibly TRBD1 on 5 matching bases. CDR1 is SGHTA, CDR2 FQGNSA, per germline. The CDR3 covers 16 residues. The germline V and J ends were trimmed by 5 bases and 0 bases, with 14 bases remaining between them.